The clone carrying this TCR beta chain was seen a single time. This entry belongs to a study of blood T cell repertoires in COVID-19. Background on the study: Some COVID-19 samples were acute and others convalescent; all came from the United States, Italy and Spain. In each case, the material was cDNA or gDNA derived from T cells, B-cell-depleted T cells, or PBMCs.

V was shortened by 1 base and J by 4 bases, with 13 bases between the two germline ends. The CDR3 is made up of 15 amino acids. Looked up from germline, CDR1 is KGHSH and CDR2 is LQKENI. In the authors' methods: Nucleated cell counts were estimated from reference gene primer amplification. Clones were sequenced by immunoSEQ multiplex PCR, and TCRdb holds only the in-frame ones, with some missing. V and J calls and clone size are as listed in that table; D and trimming were resolved from the DNA. The table includes around 39,000 clones, around 86% detected once. The specimen was peripheral blood. This clonotype was sampled from a man in his fifties or sixties with active COVID-19. The chain couples TRBV18 to TRBJ1-2; D remains ambiguous. CDR3 sequence: CASSPRSLERYGYTF. In DNA, the CDR3 is TGTGCCAGCTCACCACGGTCGCTAGAACGCTATGGCTACACCTTC.